This TCR beta chain was found in a study of PD-L1 blockade in urothelial cancer. As for the study in general: Across blood samples, T cells had a median count of approximately 130,000. Findings and caveats of the study: Patients with below-median pretreatment blood clonality survived longer.

Time point: pretreatment peripheral blood. The cohort comprised individuals with locally advanced or metastatic urothelial carcinoma. This CDR3 is 11 amino acids long. CDR1 and CDR2 (germline): MNHEY, SVGAGI. In its sample, this clone was seen a few times. Antigen specificity is unknown. Every PCR received spiked-in synthetic TCR analog templates. Profiling relied on immunoSEQ multiplex PCR, and the TCRdb table lists in-frame clones only, not all of them. The profile covers around 45,000 clones, with roughly four fifths appearing a single time and about 1.7% taken by the ten largest. This specimen consisted of PBMCs, obtained around atezolizumab (anti-PD-L1) treatment. This chain connects TRBV6-5 to TRBJ2-7; 11 bases agree with TRBD2. This receptor was identified in a man aged 50 to 60 with urothelial cancer. As DNA, the CDR3 is TGTGCTAGCGGGAGGGCCAACGAGCAGTACTTC. Its protein product is CASGRANEQYF.